The clone carrying this T cell receptor (beta chain) was recorded a few times. Its target is not known. The data are from a study of neurological immune-mediated disorders. The study's findings and limits: Across subjects, no CDR3 amino acid sequence appeared in expanded clones of more than one subject, a finding that suggested private repertoires in all groups.

CDR3 length equals 12 residues. In germline, CDR1 is MNHEY, CDR2 SMNVEV (reference sequence). V shed 8 bases and J 8 bases; nucleotides not matched to a gene: 7. Time point described: longitudinal time-point 1 (baseline). Unsorted libraries were generated from 2 million PBMCs held at -80 degrees C. In TCRdb, the 5' RACE reads were re-called with MiXCR into one record per CDR3 protein. Of around 49,000 distinct CDR3 sequences detected, approximately 9.1% appear once; the ten largest clones hold 1.5% to 2%. V and J are TRBV27 and TRBJ1-2; 8 bases map to TRBD1. The sequencing input was PBMCs. This sequence originates from a woman in her thirties or forties in good health. CDR3 loop: CASWGTGRGYTF. The CDR3 DNA is TGTGCCAGCTGGGGGACAGGAAGAGGCTACACCTTC.